This T cell receptor (beta chain) was recovered during a study of regulatory T cells in long-lasting Graves disease. Library construction for TCR beta used iRepertoire HTBI primers and Arm-PCR of CDR3 regions. Original processing notes: The identification of roughly 62 TRBV and some 13 TRBJ segments was made across samples. TCRdb used MiXCR to reprocess the multiplex PCR reads, holding one entry per CDR3 protein. The V and J calls, along with clone size, are taken from TCRdb and not from the paper's own processing. The data contain 680,000 or so distinct CDR3 sequences, about 16% of them singletons. From germline, CDR1 is DFQATT and CDR2 SNEGSKA (reference sequence). After removal of 5 bases from V and 6 bases from J, the junction contained 4 bases not matched to a gene. The CDR3 has 12 residues. This clonotype was seen a few times. Described time point: newly diagnosed GD, antithyroid drugs for less than 3 months. From PBMCs, RNA was extracted and then used to make the TCR library.

Separately, the same data were catalogued under a study of T cells in Graves' hyperthyroidism and ophthalmopathy. From that paper: HTBI primers were the set used in a first-round RT-PCR of the TCR CDR3.

The V and J genes are TRBV20-1 and TRBJ2-1; TRBD1 matches at 7 bases. The sequenced sample was peripheral blood mononuclear cells (PBMCs), obtained at new diagnosis, from a patient treated with antithyroid drugs. This receptor was identified in a woman aged 25 to 39 with Graves disease. The CDR3 coding sequence is TGCAGTGCTCCCGGGACAGTCAATGAGCAGTTCTTC. Protein: CSAPGTVNEQFF.